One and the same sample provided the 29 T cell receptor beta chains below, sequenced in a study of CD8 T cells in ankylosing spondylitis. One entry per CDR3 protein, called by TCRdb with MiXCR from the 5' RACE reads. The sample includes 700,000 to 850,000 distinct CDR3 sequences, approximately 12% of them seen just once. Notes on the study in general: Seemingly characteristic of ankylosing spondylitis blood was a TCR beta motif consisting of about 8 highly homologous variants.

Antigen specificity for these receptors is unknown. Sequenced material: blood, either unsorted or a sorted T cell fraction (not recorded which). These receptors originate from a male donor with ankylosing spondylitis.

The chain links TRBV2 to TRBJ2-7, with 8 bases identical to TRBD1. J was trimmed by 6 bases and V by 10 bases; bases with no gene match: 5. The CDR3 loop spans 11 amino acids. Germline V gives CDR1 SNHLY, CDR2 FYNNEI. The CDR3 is CATRTGIEQYF. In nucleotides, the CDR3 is TGTGCCACCCGGACAGGGATCGAGCAGTACTTC.

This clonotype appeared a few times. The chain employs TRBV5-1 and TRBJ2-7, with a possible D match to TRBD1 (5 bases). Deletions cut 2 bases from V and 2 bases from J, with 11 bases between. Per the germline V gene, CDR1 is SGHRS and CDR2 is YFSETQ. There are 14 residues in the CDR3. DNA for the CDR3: TGCGCCAGCAGCTTCCAGGGCCAGCCCTACGAGCAGTACTTC. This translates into CASSFQGQPYEQYF.

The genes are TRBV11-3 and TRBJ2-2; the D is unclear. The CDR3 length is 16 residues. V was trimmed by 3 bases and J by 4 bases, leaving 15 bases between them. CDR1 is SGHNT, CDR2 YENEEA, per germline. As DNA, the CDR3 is TGTGCCAGCAGCTTTGCGTTATCGGGCTTCACCGGGGAGCTGTTTTTT. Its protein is CASSFALSGFTGELFF.

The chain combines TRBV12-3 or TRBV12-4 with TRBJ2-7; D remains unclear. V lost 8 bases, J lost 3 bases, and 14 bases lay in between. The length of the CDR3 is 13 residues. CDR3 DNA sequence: TGTGCCAGCGCTCCGGGCCCATACTACGAGCAGTACTTC. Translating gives CASAPGPYYEQYF.

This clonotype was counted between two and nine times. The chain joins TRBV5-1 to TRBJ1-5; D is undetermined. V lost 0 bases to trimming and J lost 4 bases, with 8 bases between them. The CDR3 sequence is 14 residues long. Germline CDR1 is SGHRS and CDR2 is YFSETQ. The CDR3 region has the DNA TGCGCCAGCAGCTTGGGAGAAGAAAATCAGCCCCAGCATTTT. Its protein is CASSLGEENQPQHF. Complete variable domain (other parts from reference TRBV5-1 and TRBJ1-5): KAGVTQTPRYLIKTRGQQVTLSCSPISGHRSVSWYQQTPGQGLQFLFEYFSETQRNKGNFPGRFSGRQFSNSRSEMNVSTLELGDSALYLCASSLGEENQPQHFGDGTRLSIL.

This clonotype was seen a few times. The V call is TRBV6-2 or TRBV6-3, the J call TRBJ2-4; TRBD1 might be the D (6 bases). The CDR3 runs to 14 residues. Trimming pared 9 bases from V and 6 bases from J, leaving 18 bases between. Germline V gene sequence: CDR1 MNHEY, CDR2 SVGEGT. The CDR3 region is CASVSGTPPNIQYF. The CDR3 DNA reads TGTGCCAGTGTATCCGGGACACCGCCAAACATTCAGTACTTC.

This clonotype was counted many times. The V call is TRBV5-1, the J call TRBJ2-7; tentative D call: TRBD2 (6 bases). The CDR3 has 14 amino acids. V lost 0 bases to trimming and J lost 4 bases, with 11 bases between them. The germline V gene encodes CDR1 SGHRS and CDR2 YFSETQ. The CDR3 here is CASSLVGEAYEQYF. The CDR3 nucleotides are TGCGCCAGCAGCTTGGTTGGGGAGGCGTACGAGCAGTACTTC.

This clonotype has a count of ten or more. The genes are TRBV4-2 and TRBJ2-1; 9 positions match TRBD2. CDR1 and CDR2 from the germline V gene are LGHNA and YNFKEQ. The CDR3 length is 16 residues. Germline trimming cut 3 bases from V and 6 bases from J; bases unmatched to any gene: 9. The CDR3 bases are TGTGCCAGCAGCCAGGTCAGGGCTAGCGGGGCCAATGAGCAGTTCTTC. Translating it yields CASSQVRASGANEQFF.

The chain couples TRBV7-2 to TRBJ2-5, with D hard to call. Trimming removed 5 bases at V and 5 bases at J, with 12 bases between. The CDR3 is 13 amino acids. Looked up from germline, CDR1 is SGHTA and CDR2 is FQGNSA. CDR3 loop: CASSPTWTETQYF. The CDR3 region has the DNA TGTGCCAGCAGCCCGACATGGACGGAGACCCAGTACTTC. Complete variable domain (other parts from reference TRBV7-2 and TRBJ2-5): GAGVSQSPSNKVTEKGKDVELRCDPISGHTALYWYRQSLGQGLEFLIYFQGNSAPDKSGLPSDRFSAERTGGSVSTLTIQRTQQEDSAVYLCASSPTWTETQYFGPGTRLLVL.

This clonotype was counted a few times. The CDR3 reads CSVLSPEYGEAFF. CDR3 sequence (DNA): TGCAGCGTTTTATCTCCTGAGTATGGTGAAGCTTTCTTT. The chain links TRBV29-1 to TRBJ1-1; D unclear. V was shortened by 5 bases and J by 7 bases, with 17 bases between the two germline ends. CDR3 length: 13 residues. Germline lookup yields CDR1 SQVTM and CDR2 ANQGSEA.

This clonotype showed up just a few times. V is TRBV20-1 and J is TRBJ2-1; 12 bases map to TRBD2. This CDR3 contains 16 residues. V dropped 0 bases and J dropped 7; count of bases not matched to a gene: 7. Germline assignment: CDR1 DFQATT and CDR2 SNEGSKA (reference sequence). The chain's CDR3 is CSARDRVTSGRNEQFF. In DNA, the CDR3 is TGCAGTGCTAGAGATCGCGTAACTAGCGGGAGGAATGAGCAGTTCTTC.

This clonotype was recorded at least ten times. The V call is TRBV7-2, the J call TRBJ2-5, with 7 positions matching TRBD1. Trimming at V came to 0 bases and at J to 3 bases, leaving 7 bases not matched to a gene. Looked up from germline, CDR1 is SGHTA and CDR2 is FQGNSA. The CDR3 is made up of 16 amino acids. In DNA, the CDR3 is TGTGCCAGCAGCTTAGCGGGTCGTGGGACAGAAGAGACCCAGTACTTC. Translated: CASSLAGRGTEETQYF.

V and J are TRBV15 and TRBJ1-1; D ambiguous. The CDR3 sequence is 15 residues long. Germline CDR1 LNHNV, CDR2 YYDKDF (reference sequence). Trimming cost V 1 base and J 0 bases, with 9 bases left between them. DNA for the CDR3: TGTGCCACCAGCAGAGTATTTACTCTGAACACTGAAGCTTTCTTT. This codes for CATSRVFTLNTEAFF. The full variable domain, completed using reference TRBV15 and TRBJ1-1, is DAMVIQNPRYQVTQFGKPVTLSCSQTLNHNVMYWYQQKSSQAPKLLFHYYDKDFNNEADTPDNFQSRRPNTSFCFLDIRSPGLGDTAMYLCATSRVFTLNTEAFFGQGTRLTVV.

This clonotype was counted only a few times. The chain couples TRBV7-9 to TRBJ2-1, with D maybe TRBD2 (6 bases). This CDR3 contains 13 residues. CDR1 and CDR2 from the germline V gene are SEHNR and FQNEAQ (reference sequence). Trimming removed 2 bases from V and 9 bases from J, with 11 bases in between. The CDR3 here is CASSLREWGEQFF. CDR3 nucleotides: TGTGCCAGCAGCTTACGGGAGTGGGGTGAGCAGTTCTTC.

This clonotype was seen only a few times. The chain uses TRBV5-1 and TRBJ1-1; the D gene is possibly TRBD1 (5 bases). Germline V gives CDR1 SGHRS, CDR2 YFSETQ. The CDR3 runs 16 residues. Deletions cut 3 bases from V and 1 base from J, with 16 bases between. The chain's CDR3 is CASSYLEQASNTEAFF. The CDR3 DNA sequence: TGCGCCAGCAGCTACCTTGAACAGGCGTCGAACACTGAAGCTTTCTTT.

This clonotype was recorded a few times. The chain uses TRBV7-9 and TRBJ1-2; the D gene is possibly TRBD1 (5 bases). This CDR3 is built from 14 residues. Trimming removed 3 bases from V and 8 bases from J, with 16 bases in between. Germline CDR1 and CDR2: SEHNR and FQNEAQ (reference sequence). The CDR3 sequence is CASSFEQALGGYTF. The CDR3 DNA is TGTGCCAGCAGCTTCGAACAGGCCCTAGGAGGCTACACCTTC.

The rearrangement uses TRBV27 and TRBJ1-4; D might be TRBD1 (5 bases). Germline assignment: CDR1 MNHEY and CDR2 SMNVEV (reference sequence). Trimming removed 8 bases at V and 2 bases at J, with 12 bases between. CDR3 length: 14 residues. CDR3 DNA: TGTGCCAGCCGCAGGGCGCGTACTAATGAAAAACTGTTTTTT. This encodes CASRRARTNEKLFF. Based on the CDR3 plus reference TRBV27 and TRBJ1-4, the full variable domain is EAQVTQNPRYLITVTGKKLTVTCSQNMNHEYMSWYRQDPGLGLRQIYYSMNVEVTDKGDVPEGYKVSRKEKRNFPLILESPSPNQTSLYFCASRRARTNEKLFFGSGTQLSVL.

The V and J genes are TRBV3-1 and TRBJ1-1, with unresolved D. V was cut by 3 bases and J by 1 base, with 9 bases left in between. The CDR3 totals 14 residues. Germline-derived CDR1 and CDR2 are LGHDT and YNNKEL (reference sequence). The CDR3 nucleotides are TGTGCCAGCAGCCAGCTGGTTTCGAACACTGAAGCTTTCTTT. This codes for CASSQLVSNTEAFF.

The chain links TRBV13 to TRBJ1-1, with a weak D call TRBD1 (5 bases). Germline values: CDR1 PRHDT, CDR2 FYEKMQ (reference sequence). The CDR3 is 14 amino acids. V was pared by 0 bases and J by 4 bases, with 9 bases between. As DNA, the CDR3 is TGTGCCAGCAGCTTAGGCCTAGGGGTCACTGAAGCTTTCTTT. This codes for CASSLGLGVTEAFF.

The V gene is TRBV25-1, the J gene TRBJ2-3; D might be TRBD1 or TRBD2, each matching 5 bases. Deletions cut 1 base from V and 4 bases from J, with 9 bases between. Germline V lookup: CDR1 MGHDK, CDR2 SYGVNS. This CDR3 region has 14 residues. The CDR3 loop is CASSEWLGADTQYF. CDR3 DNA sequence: TGTGCCAGCAGTGAATGGTTGGGGGCAGATACGCAGTATTTT.

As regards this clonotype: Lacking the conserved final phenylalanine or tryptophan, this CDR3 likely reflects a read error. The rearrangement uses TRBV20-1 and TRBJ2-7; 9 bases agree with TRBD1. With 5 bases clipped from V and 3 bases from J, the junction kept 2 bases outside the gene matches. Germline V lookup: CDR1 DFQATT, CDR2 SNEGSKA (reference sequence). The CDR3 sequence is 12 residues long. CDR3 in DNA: TGCAGTGCTGCGGGACAGGGCTACGAGCAGTACTTA. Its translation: CSAAGQGYEQYL.

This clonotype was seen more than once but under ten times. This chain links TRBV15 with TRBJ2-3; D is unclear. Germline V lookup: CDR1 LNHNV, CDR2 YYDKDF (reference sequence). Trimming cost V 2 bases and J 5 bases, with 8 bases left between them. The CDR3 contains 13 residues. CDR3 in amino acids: CATSRPPGDTQYF. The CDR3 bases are TGTGCCACCAGCAGACCCCCCGGAGATACGCAGTATTTT. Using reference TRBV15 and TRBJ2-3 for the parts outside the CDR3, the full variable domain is DAMVIQNPRYQVTQFGKPVTLSCSQTLNHNVMYWYQQKSSQAPKLLFHYYDKDFNNEADTPDNFQSRRPNTSFCFLDIRSPGLGDTAMYLCATSRPPGDTQYFGPGTRLTVL.

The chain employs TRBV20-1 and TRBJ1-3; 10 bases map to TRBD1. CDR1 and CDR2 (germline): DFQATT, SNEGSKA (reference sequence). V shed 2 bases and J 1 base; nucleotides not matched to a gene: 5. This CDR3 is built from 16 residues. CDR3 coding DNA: TGCAGTGCTAGACCCCGGACAGGGGGATCTGGAAACACCATATATTTT. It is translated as CSARPRTGGSGNTIYF.

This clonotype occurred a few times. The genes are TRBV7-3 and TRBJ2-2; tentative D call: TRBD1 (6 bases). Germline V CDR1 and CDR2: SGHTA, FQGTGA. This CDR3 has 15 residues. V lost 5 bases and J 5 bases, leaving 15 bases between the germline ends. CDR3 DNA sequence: TGTGCCAGCAGCCCCGGACAGCCGGGGACCGGGGAGCTGTTTTTT. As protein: CASSPGQPGTGELFF.

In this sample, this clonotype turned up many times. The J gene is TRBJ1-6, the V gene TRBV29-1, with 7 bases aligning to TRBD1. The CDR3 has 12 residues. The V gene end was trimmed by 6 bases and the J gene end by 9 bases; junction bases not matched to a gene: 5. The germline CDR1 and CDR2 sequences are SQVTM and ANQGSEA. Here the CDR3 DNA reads TGCAGCGTGGGGACAGCGGGTTCACCCCTCCACTTT. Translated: CSVGTAGSPLHF.

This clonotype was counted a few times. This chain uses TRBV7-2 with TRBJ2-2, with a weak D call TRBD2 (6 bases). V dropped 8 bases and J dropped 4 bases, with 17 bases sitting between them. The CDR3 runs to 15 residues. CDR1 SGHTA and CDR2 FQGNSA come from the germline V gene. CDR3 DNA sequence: TGTGCCAGCCGGAGGAGGGTTGAGGGCACCGGGGAGCTGTTTTTT. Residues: CASRRRVEGTGELFF.

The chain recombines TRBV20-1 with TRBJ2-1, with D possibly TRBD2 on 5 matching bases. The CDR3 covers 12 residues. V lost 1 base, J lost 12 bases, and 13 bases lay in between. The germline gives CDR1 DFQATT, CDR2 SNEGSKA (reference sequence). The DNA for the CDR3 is TGCAGTGCTAGAGTTGAGGGCCGGGGGCAGTTCTTC. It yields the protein CSARVEGRGQFF.

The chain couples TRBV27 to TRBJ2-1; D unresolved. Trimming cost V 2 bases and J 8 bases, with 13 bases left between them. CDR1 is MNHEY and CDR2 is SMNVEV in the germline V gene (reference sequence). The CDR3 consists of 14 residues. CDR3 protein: CASSLLLRVDEQFF. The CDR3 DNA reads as TGTGCCAGCAGTTTACTTCTAAGGGTCGATGAGCAGTTCTTC.

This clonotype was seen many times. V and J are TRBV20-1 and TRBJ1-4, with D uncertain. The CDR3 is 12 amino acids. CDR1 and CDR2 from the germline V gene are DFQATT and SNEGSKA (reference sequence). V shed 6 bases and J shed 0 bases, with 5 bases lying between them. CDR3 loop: CSAKSTNEKLFF. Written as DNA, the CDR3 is TGCAGTGCCAAATCAACTAATGAAAAACTGTTTTTT.